The 14 T cell receptor beta chains below all came from one sample that was sequenced in a study of shared clonotypes between healthy human individuals. Data came from immunoSEQ multiplex PCR; TCRdb stores just in-frame clones and leaves some out. Among about 2.3 million clones listed, just under 95% were seen once. The sequencing sample was made of naive CD4+ T cells from PBMCs. Subset denoted: CD45RA+ positively selected. The receptor source for this set is a man aged 18 to 30 in good health. Some clones in this sample may be carry-over from other donors' samples.

The J gene is TRBJ1-3, the V gene TRBV6-1; unclear D gene. V dropped 2 bases and J dropped 3 bases, with 11 bases sitting between them. CDR3 length equals 15 residues. Germline CDR1 reads MNHNS; CDR2 reads SASEGT. The DNA for the CDR3 is TGTGCCAGCAGTGAATTAGCCCCCGGTGGAAACACCATATATTTT. It yields the protein CASSELAPGGNTIYF.

The chain is built from TRBV5-4 and TRBJ2-7; no definite D call. This CDR3 has 12 amino acids. The V end lost 2 bases, the J end lost 4 bases, and 7 bases lay between the germline ends. Germline V lookup: CDR1 SGHNT, CDR2 YYREEE (reference sequence). DNA of the CDR3: TGTGCCAGCAGCTTCGGCAAGTACGAGCAGTACTTC. Its protein product is CASSFGKYEQYF.

This chain uses TRBV14 with TRBJ2-7; no reliable D call. The V and J ends lost 0 bases and 12 bases respectively, with 12 bases between them. Per the germline V gene, CDR1 is SGHDN and CDR2 is FVKESK. This CDR3 is 12 amino acids long. The CDR3 DNA is TGTGCCAGCAGCCAAGATTTACGGGTCTTGTACTTC. This sequence encodes CASSQDLRVLYF.

The rearrangement links TRBV6-4 to TRBJ2-6; 11 bases are a match to TRBD1. Per the germline V gene, CDR1 is MRHNA and CDR2 is SNTAGT. The CDR3 spans 19 residues. The V segment lost 5 bases and the J segment 2 bases; nucleotides outside the gene matches: 11. CDR3 residues: CASSLHGDRGVAGANVLTF. The DNA for the CDR3 is TGTGCCAGCAGTCTACATGGGGACAGGGGGGTCGCTGGGGCCAACGTCCTGACTTTC.

This clone was seen just once. The chain couples TRBV7-2 to TRBJ2-4; D is possibly TRBD1 or TRBD2 (5 bases each). This CDR3 has 13 amino acids. The ends were cut back, 4 bases at V and 6 bases at J, with 10 bases in the middle. The germline V gene has CDR1 SGHTA and CDR2 FQGNSA. The CDR3 coding sequence is TGTGCCAGCAGCTCAGATGGGGGAAACATTCAGTACTTC. It yields the protein CASSSDGGNIQYF.

The chain couples TRBV5-1 to TRBJ1-1; D possibly corresponds to TRBD1 (5 bases). This CDR3 comprises 15 residues. Trimming shortened V by 0 bases and J by 3 bases, and 12 bases separated the two germline ends. Per germline, CDR1 SGHRS and CDR2 YFSETQ. DNA for the CDR3: TGCGCCAGCAGCTTGGTCGGGGCGGGGGACACTGAAGCTTTCTTT. Translated, it gives CASSLVGAGDTEAFF. Supplemented by reference TRBV5-1 and TRBJ1-1, the full variable domain reads KAGVTQTPRYLIKTRGQQVTLSCSPISGHRSVSWYQQTPGQGLQFLFEYFSETQRNKGNFPGRFSGRQFSNSRSEMNVSTLELGDSALYLCASSLVGAGDTEAFFGQGTRLTVV.

The chain has TRBV28 and TRBJ2-5; D is perhaps TRBD1 or TRBD2 (5 bases each). V lost 2 bases and J 3 bases, leaving 16 bases between the germline ends. This CDR3 region has 16 residues. Looked up from germline, CDR1 is MDHEN and CDR2 is SYDVKM. The CDR3 spells CASSLGSGRAKETQYF. In DNA, the CDR3 is TGTGCCAGCAGTTTAGGTTCGGGGCGGGCAAAAGAGACCCAGTACTTC. The variable domain in full, completed from reference TRBV28 and TRBJ2-5, reads DVKVTQSSRYLVKRTGEKVFLECVQDMDHENMFWYRQDPGLGLRLIYFSYDVKMKEKGDIPEGYSVSREKKERFSLILESASTNQTSMYLCASSLGSGRAKETQYFGPGTRLLVL.

The J gene is TRBJ2-1, the V gene TRBV5-5; 9 positions match TRBD1. Trimming cost V 7 bases and J 1 base; bases outside gene matches: 6. The germline gives CDR1 SGHKS, CDR2 YYEKEE (reference sequence). The length of the CDR3 is 15 residues. The CDR3 reads CASLPGTGSYNEQFF. The CDR3 nucleotides are TGTGCCAGCTTGCCCGGGACAGGGTCCTACAATGAGCAGTTCTTC.

The chain uses TRBV19 and TRBJ1-2; D is uncertain. The germline V gene has CDR1 LNHDA and CDR2 SQIVND (reference sequence). This CDR3 spans 13 amino acids. V lost 3 bases, J lost 6 bases, and 11 bases lay in between. The CDR3 coding sequence is TGTGCCAGTAGTATTTCCACAGAACATGGCTACACCTTC. Translated, it gives CASSISTEHGYTF.

This rearrangement joins TRBV28 to TRBJ2-2; 9 bases match TRBD2. The CDR3 loop spans 18 amino acids. Trimming took 3 bases from V and 0 from J; bases not matched to a gene: 8. The germline CDR1 and CDR2 sequences are MDHEN and SYDVKM. The CDR3 bases are TGTGCCAGCAGTTTTGGGAGCGGGAGGCCCGCGAACACCGGGGAGCTGTTTTTT. As protein: CASSFGSGRPANTGELFF.

V usage is TRBV29-1 and J usage is TRBJ2-1; D unclear. The CDR3 consists of 11 residues. Germline CDR1 SQVTM, CDR2 ANQGSEA. V gave up 5 bases and J gave up 7 bases, with 9 bases separating them. The chain's CDR3 is CSVYGGNEQFF. CDR3 coding DNA: TGCAGCGTTTATGGTGGGAATGAGCAGTTCTTC.

This clone showed up just once. The CDR3 region has the DNA TGTGCCAGCAGCAGAGGAACTAATGAAAAACTGTTTTTT. It specifies CASSRGTNEKLFF. The chain recombines TRBV6-5 with TRBJ1-4; no reliable D call. This CDR3 contains 13 residues. CDR1 is MNHEY and CDR2 is SVGAGI in the germline V gene. Trimming pared 6 bases from V and 1 base from J, leaving 6 bases between.

This sequence joins TRBV29-1 and TRBJ1-4; D uncertain. Looked up from germline, CDR1 is SQVTM and CDR2 is ANQGSEA. This CDR3 spans 15 amino acids. Between the trimmed V and J ends, which lost 8 bases and 7 bases, there was a span of 23 bases. The DNA for the CDR3 is TGCAGCATTTGCCGAACGGGGTCCCCGCGTGAAAAACTGTTTTTT. It specifies CSICRTGSPREKLFF.

This clone occurred once. The rearrangement uses TRBV11-2 and TRBJ1-1; no clear D. CDR1 and CDR2 from the germline V gene are SGHAT and FQNNGV. Trimming took 5 bases from V and 1 from J, leaving 11 bases between them. CDR3 length: 14 amino acids. The CDR3 sequence is CASSQARENTEAFF. CDR3 nucleotides: TGTGCCAGCAGCCAAGCCCGGGAGAACACTGAAGCTTTCTTT.